Listed below are T cell receptor beta chains from one sample, sequenced in a study of blood T cell repertoires in COVID-19. The method was immunoSEQ multiplex PCR; TCRdb's version includes in-frame clones alone and lacks a portion of them. The data hold tens of thousands of clones, with approximately 87% observed a single time. Source material: peripheral blood. These receptor sequences come from a human donor with acute or convalescent COVID-19. The donor label of this sample is uncertain. Both conserved end residues are part of each CDR3. D genes are given only for firm matches. Some rows mark clone size as missing; the rest say once, few, many or name a class of expanded clone.

TRBJ1-3 once TRBD1 TRBV3-1/TRBV3-2 TGTGCCAGCAGCCATAGGGGACAGGGGTCGGGAAACACCATATATTTT CASSHRGQGSGNTIYF
TRBJ1-2 NA TRBD1 TRBV4-1 TGCGCCAGCAGCCAAGGAATAACAGGGGACTATGGCTACACCTTC CASSQGITGDYGYTF
TRBJ1-5 NA NA TRBV5-1 TGCGCCAGCAGCTTGGACAGCCGCAATCAGCCCCAGCATTTT CASSLDSRNQPQHF
TRBJ1-2 NA TRBD1 TRBV19 TGTGCCAGTAGTATAGATCGGACAGGGGGTTCCGGGGGCTACACCTTC CASSIDRTGGSGGYTF
TRBJ1-4 NA NA TRBV7-9 TGTGCCAGCAGCTTAGTGGAAGGACTCGGTGAAAAACTGTTTTTT CASSLVEGLGEKLFF
TRBJ2-1 NA NA TRBV5-6 TGTGCCAGCCGGACTGAGAGCTCCTACAATGAGCAGTTCTTC CASRTESSYNEQFF
TRBJ2-1 NA TRBD1 TRBV5-1 TGCGCCAGCAGCTTGGAGGGGGCTAGCTCCTACAATGAGCAGTTCTTC CASSLEGASSYNEQFF
TRBJ2-7 NA NA TRBV5-8 TGTGCCAGCAGCTTGGACTCGGACAGTTACTCCTACGAGCAGTACTTC CASSLDSDSYSYEQYF
TRBJ2-2 few NA TRBV6-5 TGTGCCAGCAGTTTGGCAGGGAACACCGGGGAGCTGTTTTTT CASSLAGNTGELFF
TRBJ1-1 NA NA TRBV28 TGTGCCAGCAGTTCCAGTCCCATGAACACTGAAGCTTTCTTT CASSSSPMNTEAFF